This T cell receptor (beta chain) was retrieved from a study of cytomegalovirus exposure and HLA in healthy donors. Use of 60 Vbeta and 13 Jbeta primers characterized the PCR. Generated by immunoSEQ multiplex PCR, the TCRdb table keeps only in-frame clones and is missing some. The sample includes about 80,000 clones, about 80% of them seen just once. The CDR3 covers 14 residues. V gave up 7 bases and J gave up 0 bases, with 11 bases separating them. Germline loops: CDR1 SGHTS, CDR2 YDEGEE. This receptor was identified in a woman in her forties or fifties in good health and CMV-seropositive. Source material: PBMCs. The chain combines TRBV5-8 with TRBJ2-1, with D maybe TRBD1 (5 bases). The CDR3 loop is CASAQGTSYNEQFF. The CDR3, as DNA: TGTGCCAGCGCCCAGGGTACCTCCTACAATGAGCAGTTCTTC.